The present entry profiles one TCR beta chain with its context. Original handling: Amplification of reference gene primers was used by the study to estimate nucleated cell counts. Only in-frame clones appear in the TCRdb table, and some are missing; sequencing was by immunoSEQ multiplex PCR. The V and J calls and clone size were taken over from that table, and D and trimming were inferred from the DNA. The data show around 250,000 clones, 80% to 90% seen once. The data derive from a study of blood T cell repertoires in COVID-19. Turning to the study itself: Donors in the United States, Italy and Spain gave samples during acute or convalescent COVID-19. In each case, the material was cDNA or gDNA derived from T cells, B-cell-depleted T cells, or PBMCs.

Trimming removed 3 bases at V and 6 bases at J, with 16 bases between. CDR1 is MNHEY, CDR2 SMNVEV, per germline (reference sequence). The CDR3 is 15 residues long. This sequence joins TRBV27 and TRBJ2-3; TRBD1 is a possible D gene (6 bases). Material for sequencing was peripheral blood. The receptor was isolated from a man aged 40-50 years with active or convalescent COVID-19. The CDR3 protein is CASSFQGREMDTQYF. The DNA of the CDR3 is TGTGCCAGCAGTTTCCAGGGGCGAGAAATGGATACGCAGTATTTT.